The source of this T cell receptor (beta chain) is a study of blood T cell repertoires in COVID-19. Study as a whole: From the United States, Italy and Spain came samples of acute and convalescent COVID-19. Sources were T cells, B-cell-depleted T cells, or PBMCs; the material itself was cDNA or gDNA.

Per the study methods: Reference gene primer amplification gave nucleated cell count estimates. Here immunoSEQ multiplex PCR was the method, and the copy in TCRdb shows in-frame clones only, minus some. D and trimming were read from the DNA, whereas the V and J calls and clone size are those reported in that table. The data hold about 310,000 clones, with 87% observed a single time. Sequencing used peripheral blood. This TCR was recovered from a man between 45 and 60 years old with active or convalescent COVID-19.

The CDR3 reads CASSTGAYSGANVLTF. CDR3 bases: TGTGCCAGCAGCACAGGGGCCTACTCTGGGGCCAACGTCCTGACTTTC. The chain couples TRBV27 to TRBJ2-6; 7 positions match TRBD1. The germline gives CDR1 MNHEY, CDR2 SMNVEV (reference sequence). V gave up 6 bases and J gave up 0 bases; unmatched junction bases: 5. The CDR3 consists of 16 residues.